This T cell receptor (beta chain) comes out of a study of blood T cell repertoires in COVID-19. Study details: COVID-19 samples from acute and convalescent phases originated in the United States, Italy and Spain. T cells, B-cell-depleted T cells, or PBMCs supplied cDNA or gDNA.

In germline, CDR1 is SGDLS, CDR2 YYNGEE. This CDR3 has 16 residues. With 2 bases removed from V and 0 bases from J, the gap between germline ends came to 14 bases. Under the authors' procedure: Reference gene primer amplification yielded estimated nucleated cell counts. Assay used: immunoSEQ multiplex PCR; TCRdb lists only in-frame clones, some missing. D and trimming were read from the DNA, whereas the V and J calls and clone size are those reported in that table. The table records about 46,000 clones, around 82% of them present only once. The specimen was peripheral blood. This sequence joins TRBV9 and TRBJ1-2; D is uncertain. The sequence was obtained from a woman of 80 years or more with acute or convalescent COVID-19. This chain's CDR3 is CASSVDFGRANYGYTF. The CDR3 DNA follows: TGTGCCAGCAGCGTGGACTTCGGGAGGGCTAACTATGGCTACACCTTC.